The clone carrying this T cell receptor (beta chain) appeared many times. The antigen remains undetermined. Full-length variable regions came from constant-region reverse primers plus semi-nested Nested Universal Primer A PCR. TCRdb itself ran the 5' RACE reads through MiXCR, one entry per CDR3 protein. The repertoire holds 55,000 to 70,000 distinct CDR3 sequences, with more than 25% as singletons. Study-level results: Tumor memory CD4+ T cell TCR gene usage was found to cluster with blood and lymph node memory CD4+ cells and with lymph node naive CD4+ cells.

Sequencing was carried out using tumor-infiltrating memory CD4+ T cells sorted from the breast tumor. Documented subset: memory CD4+ T cells, CD4+CD45RO+CD25-. The TCR comes from a female donor with breast cancer.

The CDR3 bases are TGTGCCAGCAGTTTAGCTCCCGATAGCAATCAGCCCCAGCATTTT. Translation gives CASSLAPDSNQPQHF. The chain couples TRBV6-1 to TRBJ1-5, with D uncertain. CDR3 size: 15 residues. The germline gives CDR1 MNHNS, CDR2 SASEGT. V was clipped by 5 bases and J by 0 bases, with 11 bases between them.